This T cell receptor (beta chain) was identified in a study of blood T cells in healthy people across ages. V was shortened by 4 bases and J by 11 bases, with 14 bases between the two germline ends. The CDR3 covers 12 residues. Germline V gene lookup returns CDR1 SGHTA and CDR2 FQGNSA. A second about 6 to 12 cycle PCR used barcoded and J-beta primers. TCRdb reprocessed the 5' RACE reads with MiXCR, giving one entry per CDR3 protein. The data show 1.5 million to 1.8 million distinct CDR3 sequences, approximately 39% seen once. The chain recombines TRBV7-2 with TRBJ2-5; maybe TRBD1 (6 bases). This receptor was identified in a woman between 18 and 29 years old in good health. The sequenced material came from blood. This CDR3 is CASSYKGHEQYF. CDR3 sequence (DNA): TGTGCCAGCAGCTACAAGGGACATGAGCAGTACTTC.